The rows below give T cell receptor beta chains drawn from one sample of a study of molecular identifiers for immune sequencing clone quantification. TCRdb reanalysed the PCR reads using MiXCR and keeps one entry per CDR3 protein. The sample contains about half a million distinct CDR3 sequences, roughly a fifth of which appear only once. Sequenced material: naive CD8+ T cells from blood, with Jurkat cell RNA spiked in. These receptors all stem from a human donor in good health. Some libraries in this study had Jurkat cell RNA spiked in. Both conserved end residues are part of each CDR3. D genes are given only for firm matches. Some rows mark clone size as missing; the rest say once, few, many or name a class of expanded clone.

clone_size j_call d_call v_call cdr3_nt cdr3_aa
many TRBJ2-1 . TRBV7-2 TGTGCCAGCAGCTTAATGGGGGCTCCCAAGTATGAGCAGTTCTTC CASSLMGAPKYEQFF
. TRBJ1-1 . TRBV10-3 TGTGCCATCAGTGAGTTGGGAAGGGGATTGGACACTGAAGCTTTCTTT CAISELGRGLDTEAFF
. TRBJ2-3 . TRBV9 TGTGCCAGCAGCGTAGTTAAGAAGCCTAGCACAGATACGCAGTATTTT CASSVVKKPSTDTQYF
few TRBJ2-7 TRBD1 TRBV18 TGTGCCAGCTCACCACCTACCGGACAGGGCTACGAGCAGTACTTC CASSPPTGQGYEQYF
. TRBJ2-7 TRBD1 TRBV19 TGTGCCAGTAGATTCGACAGGGGGGACTACGAGCAGTACTTC CASRFDRGDYEQYF
few TRBJ2-7 . TRBV4-3 TGCGCCAGCAGCCAAGGGGAGGGGACAAACCTCTACGAGCAGTACTTC CASSQGEGTNLYEQYF
many TRBJ2-3 . TRBV7-7 TGTGCCAGCAGTAATAGGGTCAGGGATACGCAGTATTTT CASSNRVRDTQYF
many TRBJ2-6 . TRBV27 TGTGCCAGCAGTATATCAGCTGGGGCCAACGTCCTGACTTTC CASSISAGANVLTF
many TRBJ1-1 . TRBV2 TGTGCCAGCAACCGGGACACTGAAGCTTTCTTT CASNRDTEAFF
. TRBJ2-1 . TRBV7-8 TGTGCCAGCGGCTTAGGGCAGGGGTTTAACAATGAGCGGTTCTTC CASGLGQGFNNERFF
few TRBJ2-1 . TRBV7-2 TGTGCCAGCAGGCCCGGAACAGGGAATGAGCAGTTCTTC CASRPGTGNEQFF
many TRBJ2-3 TRBD2 TRBV9 TGTGCCAGCAGCGTAGGGACTAGCGGGGCTAGCACAGATACGCAGTATTTT CASSVGTSGASTDTQYF
many TRBJ2-1 TRBD2 TRBV11-2 TGTGCCAGCAGTGGGCCCCTAGCGGGATACAATGAGCAGTTCTTC CASSGPLAGYNEQFF
few TRBJ2-3 . TRBV9 TGTGCCGGTACCTGTGGGGGACTGAGCACAGATACGCAGTATTTT CAGTCGGLSTDTQYF
. TRBJ2-1 TRBD2 TRBV6-2/TRBV6-3 TGTGCCAGCAGTCCTCGGACTAGCTCCTACAATGAGCAGTTCTTC CASSPRTSSYNEQFF
few TRBJ1-5 . TRBV15 TGTGCCACCAGCAGAGATCGGGGGATTCAGCCCCAGCATTTT CATSRDRGIQPQHF
. TRBJ1-3 . TRBV7-9 TGTGCCAGCAGCCAAGACCTCATAACCCCTGGAAACACCATATATTTT CASSQDLITPGNTIYF
. TRBJ1-3 . TRBV7-8 TGTGCCAGCAGCCCCAACAGGGCGGGAGGAAACACCATATACTTT CASSPNRAGGNTIYF
. TRBJ2-1 . TRBV5-1 TGCGCCGGCAGCTTACAGGGACATTTGTACAATGAGCAGCTCTTC CAGSLQGHLYNEQLF
many TRBJ2-5 . TRBV5-5 TGTGCCAGCAGCTTGGAGTTAGGGGATGAGACCCAGTACTTC CASSLELGDETQYF
. TRBJ1-1 . TRBV30 TGTGCCTGGAGGGGGACGGAGAACACTGAAGCTTTCTTT CAWRGTENTEAFF
many TRBJ2-3 . TRBV7-3 TGTGCCAGCAGCTTTCGGAGTTCCGGCACAGATACGCAGTATTTT CASSFRSSGTDTQYF
many TRBJ2-3 . TRBV23-1 TGCGCCAGCAGTCAAATCCGGGACATACTCCATAGCACAGATACGCAGTATTTT CASSQIRDILHSTDTQYF
few TRBJ2-7 TRBD2 TRBV20-1 TGCAGTGCTAGAGATCTTTGGCTAGCGGGAACAGCCGAGCAGTACTTC CSARDLWLAGTAEQYF
many TRBJ1-4 . TRBV6-5 TGTGCCAGCAGTTACTCTCCCTCGACAACTAATGAAAAACTGTTTTTT CASSYSPSTTNEKLFF
many TRBJ2-3 . TRBV3-1 TGCGCCAGCAGCCAACTAACAGATACGCAGTATTTT CASSQLTDTQYF
many TRBJ1-6 TRBD1 TRBV20-1 TGCAGTGCAAAGGAGGGGACAGGCGATTCACCCCTCCACTTT CSAKEGTGDSPLHF
. TRBJ2-6 TRBD1 TRBV4-3 TGCGCCAGCAGCCAAGCTGCGACAGGGTTTTTATCGGCTGGGGCCAACGTCCTGACTTTC CASSQAATGFLSAGANVLTF
few TRBJ2-5 TRBD1 TRBV28 TGTGCCAGCAGTTCACCCGCGTACAGGGGAGTGCTAGAGACCCAGTACTTC CASSSPAYRGVLETQYF
. TRBJ1-1 . TRBV30 TGTGCCTGGAGTGAAGTCAGGGTTTTGTTTGTTGGCACTGAAGCTTTCTTT CAWSEVRVLFVGTEAFF
many TRBJ2-7 TRBD2 TRBV20-1 TGCAGTGCTAGAGAACGGGAGGACAACACCTACGAGCAGTACTTC CSAREREDNTYEQYF
many TRBJ1-1 . TRBV27 TGTGCCAGCAGTTTATCGAAGAACACTGAAGCTTTCTTT CASSLSKNTEAFF
many TRBJ2-3 . TRBV20-1 TGCAGTGCTAGAATGGGCACAGATACGCAGTATTTT CSARMGTDTQYF
many TRBJ2-5 . TRBV20-1 TGCAGTGCTAGACTGGGGTACCAAGAGACCCAGTACTTC CSARLGYQETQYF
. TRBJ2-1 . TRBV24-1 TGTGCCACCAGTGATATACAGGGCCCGGACAATGAGCAGTTCTTC CATSDIQGPDNEQFF